This T cell receptor beta chain was sequenced for a study of shared clonotypes between healthy human individuals. CD45RO-negative, CCR7-selected cells formed the naive CD8 fraction, which excluded terminally differentiated effector memory CD45RA+ cells. This CDR3 has 15 residues. V was pared by 6 bases and J by 2 bases, with 9 bases of the junction left unmatched. Germline V CDR1 and CDR2: MNHNS, SASEGT. The table came from immunoSEQ multiplex PCR; TCRdb's copy has only in-frame clones and leaves some out. The profile shows roughly 2,000,000 clones, less than 95% of them singletons. The sequence was collected from a man between 18 and 29 years old in good health. The specimen was naive CD8+ T cells sorted from blood. The chain is built from TRBV6-1 and TRBJ2-7; 8 bases agree with TRBD2. CDR3 amino acids: CASRAAGVATYEQYF. CDR3 DNA sequence: TGTGCCAGCAGAGCAGCGGGAGTGGCCACCTACGAGCAGTACTTC.